The text below deals with one T cell receptor beta chain. This sample was included in a study of technical replicates of blood from a few donors. Using immunoSEQ multiplex PCR, the repertoire was profiled, and TCRdb retains in-frame clones only, with some absent. The sample has about 56,000 clones, 90% to 95% seen once; the top ten hold around 4%. Sequenced sample: PBMCs. The TCR originated in a human donor in good health. Some clones in this sample may be carry-over from other donors' samples.

CDR3 residues: CASSHSSGGTDTQYF. Here the CDR3 DNA reads TGTGCCAGCAGCCACTCTAGCGGGGGCACAGATACGCAGTATTTT. The genes are TRBV4-2 and TRBJ2-3, with 9 nucleotides matching TRBD2. V was pared by 3 bases and J by 1 base, with 2 bases of the junction left unmatched. The CDR3 contains 15 residues. Germline lookup yields CDR1 LGHNA and CDR2 YNFKEQ.